A selection of T cell receptor beta chains follows, all from one sample in a study of blood T cell repertoires in COVID-19. Sequencing used immunoSEQ multiplex PCR; TCRdb keeps in-frame clones, though not all of them. This table holds 100,000 to 150,000 clones, around 82% found once. Sequencing was done on a sample of peripheral blood. These receptors all stem from a man aged 25-40 years with COVID-19, enrolled during active disease. CDR3s include the opening cysteine and the closing phenylalanine or tryptophan. A D gene is named only where the DNA matches it firmly. A row's size may be missing; if present it is once, few, many or a size class.

V	D	size	J	DNA	CDR3
TRBV6-6	.	.	TRBJ2-5	TGTGCCAGCAGTATGGACTGGATAGAGACCCAGTACTTC	CASSMDWIETQYF
TRBV28	TRBD2	.	TRBJ2-7	TGTGCCAGCAGTCCAGCGGGAGGTCGATACGAGCAGTACTTC	CASSPAGGRYEQYF
TRBV5-1	TRBD2	.	TRBJ2-1	TGCGCCAGCAGCAGTAGCGGGAGCTCCTACAATGAGCAGTTCTTC	CASSSSGSSYNEQFF
TRBV5-1	.	few	TRBJ2-7	TGCGCCAGCAGGACTAGTTTTAGTGGCTACGAGCAGTACTTC	CASRTSFSGYEQYF
TRBV20-1	TRBD2	.	TRBJ2-5	TGCAGTGCTAGTTCCCCTAGCGGAGCAATTGAACGGGAGACCCAGTACTTC	CSASSPSGAIERETQYF
TRBV10-2	.	once	TRBJ2-7	TGCGCCAGCAGTGCCACAGGGAAGTCCGCCTACGAGCAGTACTTC	CASSATGKSAYEQYF
TRBV12-5	.	.	TRBJ1-5	TGTGCTAGTGGTTTGGGTTCCGGGACACCCCCAAATCAGCCCCAGCATTTT	CASGLGSGTPPNQPQHF
TRBV5-6	.	.	TRBJ2-2	TGTGCCAGCAGCTTGGATTGGGGGCGCACCGGGGAGCTGTTTTTT	CASSLDWGRTGELFF
TRBV12-3/TRBV12-4	.	.	TRBJ2-7	TGTGCCAGCAGTAAGGGGTTTTCCTACGAGCAGTACTTC	CASSKGFSYEQYF
TRBV4-2	.	few	TRBJ1-4	TGTGCCAGCAGCCAAGCGCTGAGGGCGAATTCTAATGAAAAACTGTTTTTT	CASSQALRANSNEKLFF
TRBV7-6	.	.	TRBJ2-1	TGTGCCAGCAGCTTAGCGGGGGGTTTCTCCTACAATGAGCAGTTCTTC	CASSLAGGFSYNEQFF
TRBV9	TRBD2	.	TRBJ2-5	TGTGCCAGCAGCGTAGGGGTAGCGGGGGGGCGAGAGACCCAGTACTTC	CASSVGVAGGRETQYF
TRBV6-5	TRBD1	.	TRBJ1-2	TGTGCCAGCAGTTTTGACAGGGGTAGAACTAACTATGGCTACACCTTC	CASSFDRGRTNYGYTF
TRBV2	.	.	TRBJ1-4	TGTGCCAGCAGTGAAGAAGCGGGGGCTGGTGAAAAACTGTTTTTT	CASSEEAGAGEKLFF
TRBV30	.	.	TRBJ1-1	TGTGCCTGGAGTGTACAGGCAGCGACTGAAGCTTTCTTT	CAWSVQAATEAFF
TRBV30	TRBD1	.	TRBJ2-7	TGTGCCTGGAGTGTGTGGGACAGTTACTCCTACGAGCAGTACTTC	CAWSVWDSYSYEQYF
TRBV30	TRBD1	.	TRBJ1-6	TGTGCCTGGAGAGGGACAGGGGTATCACCCCTCCACTTT	CAWRGTGVSPLHF
TRBV9	TRBD1	once	TRBJ2-2	TGTGCCAGCAGCGTCGAGCCAGGACAGGGCTCGAACACCGGGGAGCTGTTTTTT	CASSVEPGQGSNTGELFF
TRBV29-1	TRBD1	.	TRBJ1-2	TGCAGCGTTTACGGGACAGGGATTGGCTACACCTTC	CSVYGTGIGYTF
TRBV19	.	.	TRBJ1-2	TGTGCCAGCACTGGGAGGGCCTGGGGCTACACCTTC	CASTGRAWGYTF
TRBV5-1	.	.	TRBJ1-4	TGCGCCAGCAGCTCCACAGGACAGTTACTTTGGGCGAATGAAAAACTGTTTTTT	CASSSTGQLLWANEKLFF
TRBV28	.	.	TRBJ1-4	TGTGCCAGCAAAGTTTTAGGCCCGGGCAGGGTGGCAACTAATGAAAAACTGTTTTTT	CASKVLGPGRVATNEKLFF